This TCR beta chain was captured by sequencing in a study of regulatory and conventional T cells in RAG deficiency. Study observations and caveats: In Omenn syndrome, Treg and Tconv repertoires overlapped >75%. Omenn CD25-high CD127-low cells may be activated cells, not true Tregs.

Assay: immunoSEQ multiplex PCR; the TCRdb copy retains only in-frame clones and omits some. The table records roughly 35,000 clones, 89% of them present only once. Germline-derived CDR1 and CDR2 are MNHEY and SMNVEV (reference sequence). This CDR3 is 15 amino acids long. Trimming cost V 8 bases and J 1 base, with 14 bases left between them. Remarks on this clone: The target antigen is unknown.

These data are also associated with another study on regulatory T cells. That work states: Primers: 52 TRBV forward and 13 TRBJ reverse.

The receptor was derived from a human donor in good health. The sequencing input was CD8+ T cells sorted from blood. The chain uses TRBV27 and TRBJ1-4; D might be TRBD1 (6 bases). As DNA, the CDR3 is TGTGCCAGCCAAAACAGGGCCGGAACTAATGAAAAACTGTTTTTT. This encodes CASQNRAGTNEKLFF.